This passage covers 13 T cell receptor beta chains from one sample sequenced in a study of blood T cell repertoires in COVID-19. The table came from immunoSEQ multiplex PCR; TCRdb's copy has only in-frame clones and leaves some out. The table lists under 200,000 clones, roughly 87% of them singletons. The specimen sequenced was PBMCs or T cells enriched from blood (not recorded which). The receptors were gathered from a woman aged 50 to 60 who had recovered from COVID-19.

This chain joins TRBV18 and TRBJ2-1, with D perhaps matching TRBD1 (6 bases). The V end lost 0 bases, the J end lost 8 bases, and 17 bases lay between the germline ends. Germline V gene lookup returns CDR1 KGHSH and CDR2 LQKENI. This CDR3 contains 16 residues. This CDR3 reads CASSPPGNTPGDEQFF. CDR3 nucleotides: TGTGCCAGCTCACCACCGGGGAACACCCCAGGGGATGAGCAGTTCTTC.

The chain combines TRBV3-1 (or the pseudogene TRBV3-2) with TRBJ1-2; 9 positions match TRBD1. V trimming: 4 bases; J trimming: 8 bases; junction bases outside the gene matches: 5. The germline gives CDR1 LGHDT, CDR2 YNNKEL (reference sequence). CDR3 length: 13 residues. The CDR3 region is CASSPGTGLGYTF. CDR3 sequence (DNA): TGTGCCAGCAGCCCGGGGACAGGGCTCGGCTACACCTTC.

The chain is built from TRBV7-3 and TRBJ2-1; 15 bases line up with TRBD2. Germline V gene lookup returns CDR1 SGHTA and CDR2 FQGTGA. V lost 4 bases and J lost 12; bases outside the gene matches: 10. CDR3 length: 16 residues. This CDR3 is CASSSGLAGGLSAQFF. CDR3 bases: TGTGCCAGCAGCTCTGGACTAGCGGGAGGGCTCTCCGCGCAGTTCTTC.

This clone was detected only a few times. This chain uses TRBV28 with TRBJ2-1, with D maybe TRBD1 (6 bases). Germline CDR1 MDHEN, CDR2 SYDVKM. The V and J ends lost 0 bases and 9 bases respectively, with 18 bases between them. The CDR3 loop spans 16 amino acids. The chain's CDR3 is CASSLWRAAGAFEQFF. In nucleotides, the CDR3 is TGTGCCAGCAGTTTATGGCGGGCGGCAGGGGCTTTTGAGCAGTTCTTC.

The genes are TRBV7-9 and TRBJ2-1; TRBD2 is a possible D gene (5 bases). The length of the CDR3 is 17 residues. Trimming shortened V by 2 bases and J by 0 bases, and 14 bases separated the two germline ends. Germline CDR1 SEHNR, CDR2 FQNEAQ (reference sequence). CDR3 amino acids: CASSLTEERSSYNEQFF. Written as DNA, the CDR3 is TGTGCCAGCAGCTTAACGGAGGAGCGGAGCTCCTACAATGAGCAGTTCTTC.

This chain joins TRBV5-4 and TRBJ2-5; D unresolved. Trimming removed 4 bases at V and 6 bases at J, with 16 bases between. The CDR3 spans 14 residues. CDR1 is SGHNT and CDR2 is YYREEE in the germline V gene (reference sequence). This chain's CDR3 is CASSPSSGSQTQYF. The CDR3 DNA sequence: TGTGCCAGCAGCCCGTCATCGGGTTCACAGACCCAGTACTTC. Using reference TRBV5-4 and TRBJ2-5 for the parts outside the CDR3, the full variable domain is ETGVTQSPTHLIKTRGQQVTLRCSSQSGHNTVSWYQQALGQGPQFIFQYYREEENGRGNFPPRFSGLQFPNYSSELNVNALELDDSALYLCASSPSSGSQTQYFGPGTRLLVL.

This chain connects TRBV30 to TRBJ1-3, with D maybe TRBD1 (6 bases). Trimming shortened V by 3 bases and J by 2 bases, and 11 bases separated the two germline ends. The CDR3 spans 14 residues. CDR1 is GTSNPN, CDR2 SVGIG, per germline (reference sequence). In DNA form, the CDR3 reads TGTGCCTGGAGGGGGACATTAACTGGAAACACCATATATTTT. Translating gives CAWRGTLTGNTIYF.

This chain connects TRBV11-2 to TRBJ1-4; D is unresolved. Germline V gene data show CDR1 as SGHAT and CDR2 as FQNNGV. V lost 5 bases to trimming and J lost 5 bases, with 21 bases between them. The CDR3 sequence is 17 residues long. In DNA form, the CDR3 reads TGTGCCAGCAGCCCGCGACCCTGGAGCGGTGTCAATGAAAAACTGTTTTTT. This gives the protein CASSPRPWSGVNEKLFF.

V gene TRBV15 combines with J gene TRBJ1-1; TRBD1 matches at 8 bases. The ends lost 8 bases at V and 5 bases at J; junction bases unmatched: 7. Per the germline V gene, CDR1 is LNHNV and CDR2 is YYDKDF (reference sequence). The CDR3 loop spans 13 amino acids. For the CDR3, the DNA is TGTGCCACCGCCCGGACAGGGCTAACTGAAGCTTTCTTT. Amino acid sequence: CATARTGLTEAFF.

The chain couples TRBV5-4 to TRBJ2-1, with 9 positions matching TRBD2. V trimming: 3 bases; J trimming: 7 bases; junction bases outside the gene matches: 11. The CDR3 sequence is 16 residues long. The germline V gene encodes CDR1 SGHNT and CDR2 YYREEE (reference sequence). In nucleotides, the CDR3 is TGTGCCAGCAGCTGGGCTGGCGGGAGGGCCGGGAATGAGCAGTTCTTC. It encodes CASSWAGGRAGNEQFF.

This sequence joins TRBV18 and TRBJ2-7; 7 nucleotides align to TRBD1. V lost 6 bases, J lost 0 bases, and 5 bases stayed unmatched. Germline lookup yields CDR1 KGHSH and CDR2 LQKENI. This CDR3 is built from 14 residues. CDR3 region: CASSPGTVSYEQYF. CDR3 coding DNA: TGTGCCAGCTCCCCCGGGACAGTCTCCTACGAGCAGTACTTC.

The chain uses TRBV25-1 and TRBJ2-1; maybe TRBD2 (6 bases). This CDR3 is 15 amino acids long. Trimming left V 1 base short and J 4 bases short, with 11 bases between. Germline values: CDR1 MGHDK, CDR2 SYGVNS. CDR3 protein: CASSESLALYNEQFF. In nucleotides, the CDR3 is TGTGCCAGCAGTGAATCCCTAGCGCTATACAATGAGCAGTTCTTC.

CDR3 in DNA: TGCAGTGCTAGAACAGGGGGCGCGCAGTACTTC. It is translated as CSARTGGAQYF. V is TRBV20-1 and J is TRBJ2-7; 9 nucleotides agree with TRBD1. Germline V gives CDR1 DFQATT, CDR2 SNEGSKA (reference sequence). This CDR3 has 11 amino acids. V trimming: 2 bases; J trimming: 9 bases; junction bases outside the gene matches: 2.